The rows below give T cell receptor beta chains drawn from one sample of a study of cytomegalovirus exposure and HLA in healthy donors. The protocol was immunoSEQ multiplex PCR, while the TCRdb copy is restricted to in-frame clones and leaves out a portion. The sample includes 150,000 to 200,000 clones, around 75% of them seen just once. Material: PBMCs. These receptors were collected from a woman in her twenties or thirties in good health and CMV-seronegative. CDR3s include the opening cysteine and the closing phenylalanine or tryptophan. Fields, in order: J gene, D gene, V gene, CDR3 protein. A D gene is named only where the DNA matches it firmly.

J gene: TRBJ2-7
D gene: TRBD1
V gene: TRBV19
CDR3 protein: CASSTLSTGGFYEQYF

J gene: TRBJ2-7
D gene: TRBD1
V gene: TRBV7-9
CDR3 protein: CASSSGQDEQYF

J gene: TRBJ2-3
D gene: -
V gene: TRBV9
CDR3 protein: CASSVLGGETDTKYF

J gene: TRBJ1-6
D gene: -
V gene: TRBV4-1
CDR3 protein: CASSQLLTAPLHF

J gene: TRBJ2-7
D gene: -
V gene: TRBV28
CDR3 protein: CASTKRVRGEQYF

J gene: TRBJ1-4
D gene: TRBD1
V gene: TRBV2
CDR3 protein: CASSEIGTANEKLFF

J gene: TRBJ1-2
D gene: -
V gene: TRBV25-1
CDR3 protein: CASSDTGQSHGYTF

J gene: TRBJ1-1
D gene: -
V gene: TRBV9
CDR3 protein: CASSVESGGTEAFF

J gene: TRBJ1-1
D gene: TRBD1
V gene: TRBV18
CDR3 protein: CASSRTGNTEAFF

J gene: TRBJ1-5
D gene: -
V gene: TRBV30
CDR3 protein: CAWSPGSGQPQHF